The 7 T cell receptor beta chains below were found in one sample sequenced in a study of shared clonotypes between healthy human individuals. The repertoire was sequenced with immunoSEQ multiplex PCR; TCRdb's copy has only in-frame clones and lacks some. The sample shows about 2.3 million clones, 85% to 95% of them seen only once. Sequencing was carried out using naive CD4+ T cells from PBMCs. Stated subset: CD45RA+ positively selected. Receptors originate from a man between 18 and 35 years old in good health. Some clones in this sample may be carry-over from other donors' samples.

The V gene is TRBV19, the J gene TRBJ2-1; D is tentatively TRBD1 or TRBD2 (5 bases each). Trimming took off 1 base at V and 7 bases at J, with 17 bases between the two ends. This CDR3 spans 16 amino acids. From germline, CDR1 is LNHDA and CDR2 SQIVND (reference sequence). DNA of the CDR3: TGTGCCAGTAGTATAGCGGGGCTGATTGTTGCGAATGAGCAGTTCTTC. This sequence encodes CASSIAGLIVANEQFF.

This clone was counted only a few times. The chain uses TRBV10-3 and TRBJ1-2; TRBD1 matches at 8 bases. The ends lost 6 bases at V and 3 bases at J; junction bases unmatched: 6. The CDR3 extends over 14 amino acids. The germline V gene encodes CDR1 ENHRY and CDR2 SYGVKD. Written as DNA, the CDR3 is TGTGCCATCAGGTTGACGGGACAGGACTATGGCTACACCTTC. Encoded protein: CAIRLTGQDYGYTF.

The chain uses TRBV6-1 and TRBJ1-4; 7 bases line up with TRBD1. This CDR3 has 14 amino acids. With V trimmed by 6 bases and J by 6 bases, 7 bases remained unmatched. CDR1 is MNHNS and CDR2 is SASEGT in the germline V gene. CDR3 sequence reads: CASSPDRADEKLFF. DNA of the CDR3: TGTGCCAGCAGCCCCGACAGGGCGGATGAAAAACTGTTTTTT.

This clone was seen a handful of times. This chain links TRBV29-1 with TRBJ1-1; D perhaps matches TRBD1 (6 bases). V lost 4 bases and J lost 1, with 10 bases in between. From germline, CDR1 is SQVTM and CDR2 ANQGSEA. This CDR3 has 13 amino acids. CDR3 amino acids: CSVVGGPNTEAFF. CDR3 DNA: TGCAGCGTTGTGGGGGGCCCGAACACTGAAGCTTTCTTT.

This chain links TRBV28 with TRBJ2-2; D not resolved. The germline V gene encodes CDR1 MDHEN and CDR2 SYDVKM. V lost 3 bases to trimming and J lost 6 bases, with 5 bases between them. This CDR3 spans 12 amino acids. CDR3 residues: CASSFNSGELFF. CDR3 bases: TGTGCCAGCAGTTTTAACTCCGGGGAGCTGTTTTTT.

V and J are TRBV28 and TRBJ2-7; TRBD1 is a possible D gene (7 bases). From germline, CDR1 is MDHEN and CDR2 SYDVKM. The CDR3 runs to 13 residues. Trimming removed 6 bases at V and 2 bases at J, with 11 bases between. CDR3 loop: CASSRGTAYEQYF. Here the CDR3 DNA reads TGTGCCAGCAGCCGCGGGACAGCCTACGAGCAGTACTTC.

The chain uses TRBV7-3 and TRBJ2-7; D might be TRBD1 (7 bases). This CDR3 region has 16 residues. From germline, CDR1 is SGHTA and CDR2 FQGTGA. Trimming took off 6 bases at V and 2 bases at J, with 20 bases between the two ends. The CDR3 nucleotides are TGTGCCAGCAGGGAGGGGGGCACCGGGACAGCCTACGAGCAGTACTTC. It translates to CASREGGTGTAYEQYF.